Listed below are T cell receptor beta chains from one sample, sequenced in a study of cytomegalovirus exposure and HLA in healthy donors. The repertoire was sequenced with immunoSEQ multiplex PCR; TCRdb's copy has only in-frame clones and lacks some. This table holds under 200,000 clones, approximately 11% found once. Specimen: PBMCs. The receptors were gathered from a man aged 50 to 59 in good health and CMV-seropositive. CDR3s include the opening cysteine and the closing phenylalanine or tryptophan. A D gene is named only where the DNA matches it firmly. Expanded clones are given a class, and other clones once, few, many or no size at all.

TRBD1 few TRBJ1-4 TRBV2 TGTGCCAGTACTACGGACAGGGGCCTGGAAAAACTGTTTTTT CASTTDRGLEKLFF
. few TRBJ1-2 TRBV4-1 TGCGCCAGCAGCCAACTACCCGGAGTCGCTAACTATGGCTACACCTTC CASSQLPGVANYGYTF
TRBD2 . TRBJ2-5 TRBV19 TGTGCCAGTAGATTAGCGGGGGGGTACCAAGAGACCCAGTACTTC CASRLAGGYQETQYF
TRBD2 . TRBJ2-5 TRBV5-1 TGCGCCAGCAGCTTGGCAACTAGCGGGGGGGTCGAGACCCAGTACTTC CASSLATSGGVETQYF
TRBD2 . TRBJ2-3 TRBV5-1 TGCGCCAGCAGCCACCAAACTAGCGGAATCACAGATACGCAGTATTTT CASSHQTSGITDTQYF
. . TRBJ2-5 TRBV7-2 TGTGCCAGCAGCTCTCAGGGGACCCAGTACTTC CASSSQGTQYF
TRBD2 few TRBJ2-1 TRBV2 TGTGCCAGCAGTGAGGCGGGGGGGTTTTACAATGAGCAGTTCTTC CASSEAGGFYNEQFF
. few TRBJ2-1 TRBV4-3 TGCGCCAGCAGCCAAGAGGGGAGCTCCTACAATGAGCAGTTCTTC CASSQEGSSYNEQFF
TRBD1 . TRBJ1-1 TRBV28 TGTGCCAGCAGTTTTCTACAGGGGACCTCTGAAGCTTTCTTT CASSFLQGTSEAFF
. few TRBJ2-1 TRBV6-5 TGTGCCAGCAGAAGGGACTCCAATGAGCAGTTCTTC CASRRDSNEQFF